One and the same sample provided the 28 T cell receptor beta chains below, sequenced in a study of tumor and adjacent non-tumor tissue in lung cancer. No cell sorting was done before RNA was extracted from the tissue. More than 3 cm separated this lung sample from the edge of the tumor. The library came from three nested PCR rounds adapted from ARM-PCR protocols. One entry per CDR3 protein, called by TCRdb with MiXCR from the multiplex PCR reads. The sample consists of 80,000 to 100,000 distinct CDR3 sequences, 80% of them appearing once. Sequenced: distant non-tumor lung tissue. The receptor source for this set is a man in his 60s with small cell lung cancer.

With regard to this clonotype: As the CDR3 is not closed by the conserved phenylalanine or tryptophan, this likely results from a read error. The DNA is left out, because the CDR3 cannot be placed on it with certainty; the CDR3 is given as TCRdb lists it. The chain uses TRBV11-2 and TRBJ2-1; no check of the table's D call, TRBD1, against the DNA was made. Per germline, CDR1 SGHAT and CDR2 FQNNGV. The CDR3 spans 12 residues, counting both ends. The CDR3 here is CARSLVFPLMVL.

A remark on this clonotype: Since no conserved phenylalanine or tryptophan closes the CDR3, a read error is the likely cause. No DNA is shown, since the ends of the CDR3 on it are uncertain; the CDR3 is the one TCRdb lists. The CDR3 loop is CASSQVPGRGTEDFY. This chain uses TRBV4-1 with TRBJ1-1; TRBD1 reflects the table's D call only, with no check against the DNA. The CDR3 has 15 amino acids, counting both end residues. Looked up from germline, CDR1 is MGHRA and CDR2 is YSYEKL.

Turning to this clonotype: One end of the junction fails to match germline, which may point to a read error. The chain couples TRBV4-1 to TRBJ1-5, with D possibly matching TRBD1 (6 bases). This CDR3 region has 13 residues. Per the germline V gene, CDR1 is MGHRA and CDR2 is YSYEKL. This CDR3 reads CANSQGMPQPQHF. CDR3 bases: TGCGCCAACAGCCAGGGGATGCCTCAGCCCCAACATTTT.

As regards this clonotype: Without the conserved terminal phenylalanine or tryptophan, this CDR3 likely stems from a read error. CDR3 loop: CASNSTGLAGGYSYEQYL. The DNA of the CDR3 is TGCGCCAGCAACTCGACAGGACTAGCGGGAGGCTATTCCTACGAGCAGTACTTA. The chain recombines TRBV5-1 with TRBJ2-7, with TRBD2 identical over 14 bases. Germline CDR1 reads SGHRS; CDR2 reads YFSETQ. The CDR3 is 18 residues long. After removal of 6 bases from V and 1 base from J, the junction contained 12 bases not matched to a gene.

This clonotype was detected a few times. This likely comes from a read error, as the CDR3 has no conserved phenylalanine or tryptophan at its end. V and J are TRBV6-4 and TRBJ2-1, with TRBD2 matching 13 bases. Trimming removed 3 bases from V and 4 bases from J; junction bases left unmatched: 0. CDR1 MRHNA and CDR2 SNTAGT come from the germline V gene. There are 15 residues in the CDR3. The CDR3 region is CASSEGLAGYNEQFY. For the CDR3, the DNA is TGTGCCAGCAGTGAGGGACTAGCGGGGTACAATGAGCAGTTCTAC.

This clonotype was seen only once. The germline gene is not matched at one end of the junction; a read error may be the cause. The chain couples TRBV6-6 to TRBJ1-1; TRBD1 matches 11 bases. The germline CDR1 and CDR2 sequences are MNHNY and SVGAGI (reference sequence). The CDR3 has 14 residues. In DNA, the CDR3 is TGTGTCAGCAGTGTCTACGGACAGGGGGCAGAGGCTTTCTTT. Its protein is CVSSVYGQGAEAFF.

About this clonotype: The conserved phenylalanine or tryptophan is not found at the CDR3 terminus, so this likely reflects a read error. The chain uses TRBV11-1 and TRBJ2-3; TRBD2 matches 15 bases. This CDR3 spans 18 amino acids. V dropped 8 bases and J dropped 7; count of bases not matched to a gene: 16. CDR1 and CDR2 from the germline V gene are SGHAT and FQDESV (reference sequence). CDR3 in amino acids: CASCAGLAGGPVAYTQYL. The CDR3 nucleotides are TGTGCCAGCTGCGCCGGACTAGCGGGAGGGCCGGTGGCGTATACGCAGTATCTT.

Details on this clonotype: A read error may account for a junction end that differs from germline. V is TRBV11-2 and J is TRBJ1-4, with D maybe TRBD1 (6 bases). The CDR3 has 15 residues. The germline CDR1 and CDR2 sequences are SGHAT and FQNNGV. The CDR3 sequence is CVSSLQTGRNEKLCF. DNA for the CDR3: TGTGTCAGCAGCTTACAGACAGGACGTAATGAAAAACTGTGCTTT.

With regard to this clonotype: This may stem from a read error, because a much larger clone lies one nucleotide away. V and J are TRBV13 and TRBJ2-1; possible D gene TRBD2, 6 bases. The CDR3 is made up of 15 amino acids. Germline V lookup: CDR1 PRHDT, CDR2 FYEKMQ (reference sequence). DNA of the CDR3: TGTGGCACCGTCAGGTGGGGGGTCTCCTACAATGAGCAGTTCTTC. Protein product: CGTVRWGVSYNEQFF.

For this clonotype: Being one base from a much bigger clone, this may be a read error. Given the absence of the conserved phenylalanine or tryptophan at the CDR3 end, a read error is likely. The chain is built from TRBV30 and TRBJ2-5, with TRBD2 as a possible D gene (5 bases). Germline CDR1 GTSNPN, CDR2 SVGIG (reference sequence). This CDR3 comprises 13 residues. The V end lost 0 bases, the J end lost 3 bases, and 8 bases lay between the germline ends. The CDR3 spells CAWSVTRKETQYS. Here the CDR3 DNA reads TGTGCCTGGAGTGTAACTAGGAAAGAGACCCAGTACTCC.

V gene TRBV12-3 or TRBV12-4 combines with J gene TRBJ2-3, with a possible D match to TRBD2 (6 bases). Trimming left V 7 bases short and J 3 bases short, with 20 bases between. This CDR3 is 16 amino acids long. The CDR3 sequence is CASTTRISGSTDTQYF. For the CDR3, the DNA is TGTGCCAGCACTACGAGGATTAGCGGAAGTACAGATACGCAGTATTTT.

In the case of this clonotype: The junction departs from germline at one end; a sequencing error may be responsible. This sequence joins TRBV6-6 and TRBJ2-2; D call uncertain. This CDR3 contains 13 residues. Germline CDR1 MNHNY, CDR2 SVGAGI (reference sequence). The CDR3 bases are TGTGCAAGCAGGACGAGTAACACCTGGGAGCTGTTTTTT. Protein sequence: CASRTSNTWELFF.

The chain is built from TRBV6-5 and TRBJ2-7, with 7 bases lining up with TRBD1. The CDR3 is 13 amino acids. The germline CDR1 and CDR2 sequences are MNHEY and SVGAGI. CDR3 sequence (DNA): TGTGTCAGCAATTACTCGAACCAGGGGGAAGTGTACGTC. Translated: CVSNYSNQGEVYV.

Comments on this clonotype: At one of its ends the junction is not consistent with the germline gene, which may arise from a read error. The chain has TRBV6-5 and TRBJ2-3; 8 positions agree with TRBD2. This CDR3 comprises 16 residues. Germline V gene sequence: CDR1 MNHEY, CDR2 SVGAGI. The CDR3 here is CASSTPTSVRGNTQYF. CDR3 DNA: TGTGCCAGCAGTACCCCGACTAGCGTGAGGGGTAATACTCAGTATTTT.

Details on this clonotype: This may stem from a read error, because a much larger clone lies one nucleotide away. V and J are TRBV6-5 and TRBJ2-1, with D perhaps matching TRBD2 (7 bases). V dropped 5 bases and J dropped 10 bases, with 18 bases sitting between them. The CDR3 spans 14 residues. Germline values: CDR1 MNHEY, CDR2 SVGAGI. DNA for the CDR3: TGTGCCAGCAGTAGGGGGAGGGCCTCTTCAGAGCAGTTCTTC. This codes for CASSRGRASSEQFF.

A note on this clonotype: One end of the junction is discordant with germline, which a read error may explain. The genes are TRBV11-2 and TRBJ2-1, with a possible D match to TRBD2 (6 bases). CDR1 and CDR2 from the germline V gene are SGHAT and FQNNGV. The CDR3 consists of 13 residues. CDR3 amino acids: CTSSLGGYNEQFF. CDR3 bases: TGTACCAGCAGCTTGGGAGGTTACAATGAGCAGTTCTTC.

As concerns this clonotype: One end of the junction varies from germline; a read error may be responsible. The chain combines TRBV4-1 with TRBJ2-7; D uncertain. The V gene's germline CDR1 is MGHRA and CDR2 YSYEKL. The CDR3 contains 15 residues. The CDR3 is CTSSQVSAGSYEQYF. The CDR3 nucleotides are TGCACCAGCAGCCAAGTGTCGGCAGGATCCTACGAGCAGTACTTC.

Only one count was recorded for this clonotype. Compared with germline, one end of the junction differs, possibly owing to a read error. The chain couples TRBV6-2 or TRBV6-3 to TRBJ2-5, with no clear D. Germline V gene lookup returns CDR1 MNHEY and CDR2 SVGEGT. The CDR3 is made up of 14 amino acids. The CDR3 DNA reads as TGTACCAGCAGTTACGCCCGAGACCCAGAGACCCAGTATTTC. Translation gives CTSSYARDPETQYF.

This clonotype showed up just a few times. The rearrangement joins TRBV18 to TRBJ2-7, with D unresolved. V was pared by 6 bases and J by 0 bases, with 9 bases between. Germline CDR1 reads KGHSH; CDR2 reads LQKENI. The CDR3 has 13 amino acids. The CDR3 DNA reads as TGTGCCAGCTCCCGCGGACCCTCCTACGAGCAGTACGTC. Translating gives CASSRGPSYEQYV.

In regard to this clonotype: Germline is not matched at one junction end, which may reflect a read error. The genes are TRBV12-3 or TRBV12-4 and TRBJ2-2; D not resolved. CDR3 length: 17 amino acids. CDR3 protein: CASTLWQILISTGELFF. CDR3 bases: TGTGCCAGCACTTTATGGCAGATCCTTATTAGCACCGGGGAGCTGTTTTTT.

With regard to this clonotype: A read error is likely, as this CDR3 ends without the conserved phenylalanine or tryptophan. CDR3 amino acids: CASSKAWIRTDTQYS. CDR3 in DNA: TGTGCCAGCAGCAAGGCGTGGATTCGCACAGATACGCAGTATTCC. The chain combines TRBV11-2 with TRBJ2-3, with D hard to call. CDR1 is SGHAT, CDR2 FQNNGV, per germline. V dropped 5 bases and J dropped 1 base, with 13 bases sitting between them. The length of the CDR3 is 15 residues.

This clonotype was found once. The V gene is TRBV29-1, the J gene TRBJ2-5; perhaps TRBD1 as D (5 bases). Germline V lookup: CDR1 SQVTM, CDR2 ANQGSEA. Deletions cut 4 bases from V and 6 bases from J, with 12 bases between. The CDR3 totals 12 residues. The CDR3 sequence: CSVALTAKTQYF. The CDR3 nucleotides are TGCAGCGTTGCGCTGACAGCAAAGACCCAGTACTTC.

The rearrangement joins TRBV20-1 to TRBJ2-1; D gene unclear. This CDR3 has 15 amino acids. V was clipped by 6 bases and J by 3 bases, with 18 bases between them. Germline values: CDR1 DFQATT, CDR2 SNEGSKA (reference sequence). The CDR3: CSAPAKLGYYNEQFF. In DNA form, the CDR3 reads TGCAGTGCCCCGGCTAAATTAGGCTACTACAATGAGCAGTTCTTC.

The chain recombines TRBV12-3 or TRBV12-4 with TRBJ1-4; 7 bases are a match to TRBD1. V shed 5 bases, J shed 2 bases, and the junction held 8 bases outside the gene matches. CDR3 size: 16 residues. CDR3 sequence (DNA): TGTGCCAGCAGTCCAAGCAGGGGGGCGACTAATGAAAAACTGTTTTTT. It translates to CASSPSRGATNEKLFF.

With respect to this clonotype: The germline gene is not matched at one end of the junction; a read error may be the cause. The rearrangement links TRBV13 to TRBJ2-5; 7 bases match TRBD1. TRBJ2-1 matches the DNA end more closely, so the J call is doubtful. Looked up from germline, CDR1 is PRHDT and CDR2 is FYEKMQ (reference sequence). The CDR3 is 13 residues long. CDR3 nucleotide sequence: TGTGCCAGGAGCTTGGGACAGCAAGAGACCCAGTTCTTC. Translating it yields CARSLGQQETQFF.

This clonotype was seen a few times. The chain couples TRBV2 to TRBJ1-1; D is uncertain. This CDR3 has 13 amino acids. V was shortened by 5 bases and J by 5 bases, with 12 bases between the two germline ends. The V gene's germline CDR1 is SNHLY and CDR2 FYNNEI. For the CDR3, the DNA is TGTGCCAGCAGTAGCGGGCCGGGTACTGAAGCTTTCTTT. It yields the protein CASSSGPGTEAFF.

The rearrangement uses TRBV7-8 and TRBJ2-2; possible D gene TRBD1, 7 bases. The germline gives CDR1 SGHVS, CDR2 FQNEAQ. The germline V and J ends were trimmed by 9 bases and 4 bases, with 21 bases remaining between them. This CDR3 has 16 residues. The CDR3 DNA sequence: TGTGCCAGTAGCCCAGAAGGGGGCGGGGTCACCGGGGAGCTGTTTTTT. Protein sequence: CASSPEGGGVTGELFF.

Note on this clonotype: The junction departs from the called germline gene at one end, perhaps through a read error. This sequence joins TRBV28 and TRBJ2-1, with 13 bases matching TRBD2. The CDR3 contains 15 residues. Per germline, CDR1 MDHEN and CDR2 SYDVKM. The CDR3 here is CASSPTSGRLSEQFF. CDR3 coding DNA: TGTGCCAGCAGTCCGACTAGCGGGAGGTTGAGTGAGCAATTCTTC.